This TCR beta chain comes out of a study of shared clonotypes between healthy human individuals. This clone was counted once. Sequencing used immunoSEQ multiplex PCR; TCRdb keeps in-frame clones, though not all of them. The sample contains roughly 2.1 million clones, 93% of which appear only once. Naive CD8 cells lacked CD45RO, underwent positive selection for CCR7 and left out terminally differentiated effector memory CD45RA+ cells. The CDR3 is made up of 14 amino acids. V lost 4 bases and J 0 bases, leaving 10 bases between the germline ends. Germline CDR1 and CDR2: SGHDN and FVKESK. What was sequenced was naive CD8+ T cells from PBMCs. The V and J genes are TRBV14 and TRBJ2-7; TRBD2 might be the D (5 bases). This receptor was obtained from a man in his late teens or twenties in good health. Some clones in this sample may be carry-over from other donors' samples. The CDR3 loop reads CASSRGASSYEQYF. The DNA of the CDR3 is TGTGCCAGCAGCCGGGGAGCAAGCTCCTACGAGCAGTACTTC.